Given below is one T cell receptor beta chain in context. Its antigen is unknown. Thyroid surgery was performed in patients who had received no treatment beforehand. The data derive from a study of metastatic and nonmetastatic thyroid tumors. Looking at the study overall: Repertoire data that came from the blood and tumor or nodule tissue of malignant and benign thyroid patients were compared. Whole-study results and caveats: Relative to benign nodules, malignant thyroid tumors were reportedly characterized by significantly elevated TCR beta diversity in blood and tumor.

The CDR3 has 14 residues. V dropped 8 bases and J dropped 8; count of bases not matched to a gene: 9. The germline V gene has CDR1 SNHLY and CDR2 FYNNEI. Through MiXCR, TCRdb re-clonotyped the PCR reads. Among fewer than 40,000 clones listed, 20% to 25% were seen once. This rearrangement joins TRBV2 to TRBJ2-1; 10 nucleotides line up with TRBD2. Sample: blood. The source of this sequence is a female donor with papillary thyroid cancer or a benign thyroid nodule (not recorded which). Some clones in this sample may be carry-over from other donors' samples. Here the CDR3 reads CASGISGRWDEQFF. DNA for the CDR3: TGTGCCAGCGGTATTAGCGGGAGGTGGGATGAGCAGTTCTTC.